This TCR beta chain is drawn from a study of sequential checkpoint blockade in melanoma. Method: immunoSEQ multiplex PCR; TCRdb's copy keeps in-frame clones and lacks some. This sample has under 25,000 clones; 75% to 85% occur once, and the top ten carry roughly two fifths. Trimming stripped 5 bases from V and 0 bases from J, with 7 bases between. CDR1 and CDR2 from the germline V gene are MDHEN and SYDVKM. The CDR3 loop spans 13 amino acids. Sample treatment: randomized to nivolumab then ipilimumab (arm A) or the reverse (arm B). This clonotype was sampled from a human donor with melanoma. The sequences come from CD8+ T cells sorted from blood (inferred from file names), collected from a patient given nivolumab and ipilimumab in sequence. V usage is TRBV28 and J usage is TRBJ1-1; possibly TRBD1 for D (5 bases). CDR3 sequence reads: CASSHRMNTEAFF. As DNA, the CDR3 is TGTGCCAGCAGTCACAGGATGAACACTGAAGCTTTCTTT.